The rows below give T cell receptor beta chains drawn from one sample of a study of tumor and adjacent non-tumor tissue in lung cancer. MiXCR was run by TCRdb on the multiplex PCR reads, yielding one entry per CDR3 protein. Among approximately 80,000 distinct CDR3 sequences listed, roughly 80% were seen once. Sequences were obtained from distant non-tumor lung tissue. These receptors were collected from a man in his fifties or sixties with non-small cell lung cancer. The CDR3 runs from the conserved cysteine through the conserved F or W. The D gene is left open where the match is weak. Only some rows state a clone size, as once, few, many or a class for expanded clones.

j_call | d_call | v_call | clone_size | cdr3_aa | cdr3_nt
TRBJ2-2 | . | TRBV29-1 | . | CSVQTTTGKLFF | TGCAGCGTTCAGACTACCACCGGGAAGCTGTTCTTT
TRBJ1-4 | . | TRBV19 | . | CVSWDGATNEKLFF | TGTGTCAGTTGGGACGGTGCAACTAATGAAAAACTGTTTTTT
TRBJ1-2 | . | TRBV11-3 | . | CVSSLEGRRGIYDYTF | TGTGTCAGCAGCTTAGAGGGACGAAGGGGCATCTATGACTACACCTTC
TRBJ1-2 | . | TRBV6-5 | . | CNSISPGRRATNYGYTF | TGTAACAGCATTTCACCTGGACGGAGAGCGACTAACTATGGCTACACCTTC
TRBJ2-2 | . | TRBV4-1 | . | CASNRQMGVNTGEPFF | TGCGCCAGCAACCGTCAGATGGGGGTTAACACCGGGGAGCCGTTTTTT
TRBJ1-5 | . | TRBV12-3/TRBV12-4 | many | CASRGAGSNQPQHF | TGTGCCAGCAGGGGTGCAGGGTCCAATCAGCCCCAGCATTTT
TRBJ2-4 | . | TRBV7-9 | . | CTSRFGAGGDRKNIQYF | TGTACCAGCAGATTCGGGGCTGGCGGGGACCGGAAAAACATTCAGTACTTC
TRBJ1-1 | . | TRBV5-1 | few | CASSSIRGPGEAFF | TGCGCCAGCAGCTCGATCAGGGGTCCCGGTGAAGCTTTCTTT
TRBJ2-7 | TRBD2 | TRBV20-1 | . | CSARVAGGSDEQYF | TGCAGTGCTAGAGTAGCGGGAGGGTCCGACGAACAGTACTTC
TRBJ2-2 | TRBD2 | TRBV6-1 | . | CASSAGTSPNIGELFF | TGTGCCAGCAGCGCCGGGACTAGCCCTAACATCGGAGAGCTGTTTTTT
TRBJ1-5 | . | TRBV6-1 | once | CASRPVGGYNNQPQHF | TGTGCCAGCAGACCCGTCGGGGGGTATAACAATCAGCCCCAGCATTTC
TRBJ1-5 | TRBD1 | TRBV12-3/TRBV12-4 | . | CASATQGVAQPQHF | TGTGCCAGCGCCACCCAGGGGGTGGCTCAGCCCCAGCATTTT
TRBJ2-5 | TRBD1 | TRBV11-2 | . | CARSSTGEETRYF | TGTGCCAGAAGCTCTACAGGGGAAGAGACTCGGTACTTT
TRBJ2-2 | . | TRBV11-2 | . | CASSSTGIITRELFF | TGTGCCAGCAGCTCGACAGGGATAATTACCCGGGAGCTGTTCTTC
TRBJ2-5 | . | TRBV11-2 | few | CASSPRARAETQYF | TGTGCCAGCAGCCCTCGAGCCAGGGCAGAGACCCAGTACTTC
TRBJ2-1 | TRBD1 | TRBV4-1 | . | CVSSYTDRVYNEQFF | TGCGTCAGCAGTTATACGGACAGGGTCTACAATGAGCAGTTCTTC
TRBJ1-1 | . | TRBV4-2 | once | CDSSQVGRLENTEAFF | TGTGATAGCAGCCAAGTCGGACGGCTTGAGAACACTGAAGCTTTCTTC
TRBJ2-1 | . | TRBV20-1 | . | CSARGQAASYNQQFF | TGCAGCGCTAGAGGGCAGGCAGCGTCCTACAATCAGCAGTTCTTC
TRBJ1-1 | . | TRBV13 | few | CASSLGRGTEAFF | TGTGCCAGCAGCTTGGGGCGAGGAACTGAAGCTTTCTTT
TRBJ1-5 | TRBD1 | TRBV5-1 | once | CASSLGRTGGYQPQHF | TGCGCCAGCAGCTTGGGCAGGACAGGGGGTTATCAGCCCCAGCATTTT
TRBJ2-7 | . | TRBV20-1 | . | CSARASETHPGEQYF | TGCAGTGCTAGAGCCTCCGAGACCCATCCTGGGGAGCAGTACTTC
TRBJ2-7 | . | TRBV11-2 | . | CASSTSSEGAREQYF | TGTGCCAGCAGTACTTCTAGCGAGGGGGCTCGGGAGCAGTACTTC